This T cell receptor (beta chain) originates from a study of blood T cell repertoires in COVID-19. Study-level background: Collection of acute and convalescent COVID-19 samples took place in the United States, Italy and Spain. Sources were T cells, B-cell-depleted T cells, or PBMCs; the material itself was cDNA or gDNA.

The method was immunoSEQ multiplex PCR; TCRdb's version includes in-frame clones alone and lacks a portion of them. This sample has about 250,000 clones, with about 90% found just once. Trimming removed 6 bases at V and 0 bases at J, with 18 bases between. The CDR3 is 16 amino acids. CDR1 and CDR2 (germline): MDHEN, SYDVKM. The source is a man aged 18 to 29 with active or convalescent COVID-19. Sequenced: peripheral blood. The V and J genes are TRBV28 and TRBJ2-7, with D uncertain. The CDR3 region is CASSPYFEESSYEQYF. The CDR3 DNA sequence: TGTGCCAGCAGCCCCTACTTCGAGGAGAGCTCCTACGAGCAGTACTTC.